This T cell receptor beta chain was obtained from a study of vaccination effects on CD4 cells after COVID-19. Around day 10 of culture, CD4+ T cells were separated out. Details on this clone: Antigen specificity is unknown.

CDR1 is SNHLY, CDR2 FYNNEI, per germline. Trimming stripped 3 bases from V and 12 bases from J, with 9 bases between. The CDR3 consists of 11 residues. The protocol was immunoSEQ multiplex PCR, while the TCRdb copy is restricted to in-frame clones and leaves out a portion. Of around 37,000 clones listed, 60% to 75% are singletons. The receptor's source is a human donor who received a COVID-19 vaccine. The sample here was CD4+ T cells from PBMCs cultured without peptide, taken before COVID-19 vaccination. The V gene is TRBV2, the J gene TRBJ2-1; D is unresolved. The CDR3 here is CASSDQVGQFF. The CDR3 DNA sequence: TGTGCCAGCAGTGATCAGGTTGGGCAGTTCTTC.